Listed below are T cell receptor beta chains from one sample, sequenced in a study of cytomegalovirus exposure and HLA in healthy donors. Here immunoSEQ multiplex PCR was the method, and the copy in TCRdb shows in-frame clones only, minus some. The repertoire has roughly 120,000 clones, 77% of them found once; the top ten carry about 13%. The source material was PBMCs. These receptor sequences come from a woman between 35 and 50 years old in good health and CMV-seropositive. Both conserved end residues are part of each CDR3. Each record gives: clone size, J gene, D gene, V gene, CDR3 DNA, CDR3 protein. The D gene is left open where the match is weak. A clone size is listed for some rows: how often the clone was seen (once, few, many), or a class if it is expanded.

clone_size: .; j_call: TRBJ2-1; d_call: .; v_call: TRBV2; cdr3_nt: TGTGCCAGCAGTATCCAGCAGGGGAACAATGAGCAGTTCTTC; cdr3_aa: CASSIQQGNNEQFF
clone_size: .; j_call: TRBJ1-1; d_call: .; v_call: TRBV18; cdr3_nt: TGTGCCAGCTCACTCAAGACAGGGAACACTGAAGCTTTCTTT; cdr3_aa: CASSLKTGNTEAFF
clone_size: .; j_call: TRBJ2-6; d_call: TRBD2; v_call: TRBV5-1; cdr3_nt: TGCGCCAGCAGCTTGGATCTAGCGGGCTCTGGGGCCAACGTCCTGACTTTC; cdr3_aa: CASSLDLAGSGANVLTF
clone_size: many; j_call: TRBJ2-1; d_call: TRBD2; v_call: TRBV11-2; cdr3_nt: TGTGCCAGCAGCTTAGCTGGACTAGACAATGAGCAGTTCTTC; cdr3_aa: CASSLAGLDNEQFF
clone_size: .; j_call: TRBJ2-6; d_call: .; v_call: TRBV2; cdr3_nt: TGTGCCAGCAGTGCGGGTAGGGAGGGGGCCAACGTCCTGACTTTC; cdr3_aa: CASSAGREGANVLTF
clone_size: .; j_call: TRBJ2-2; d_call: .; v_call: TRBV7-2; cdr3_nt: TGTGCCAGCAGCTTTGGGCAGCCGAACACCGGGGAGCTGTTTTTT; cdr3_aa: CASSFGQPNTGELFF
clone_size: .; j_call: TRBJ1-5; d_call: TRBD1; v_call: TRBV19; cdr3_nt: TGTGCCGCGTCGACAGGGGGCAATCAGCCCCAGCATTTT; cdr3_aa: CAASTGGNQPQHF
clone_size: .; j_call: TRBJ1-1; d_call: TRBD1; v_call: TRBV6-1; cdr3_nt: TGTGCCAGCAGTTCCCCGGACAGGGGCGACACTGAAGCTTTCTTT; cdr3_aa: CASSSPDRGDTEAFF
clone_size: once; j_call: TRBJ2-5; d_call: TRBD2; v_call: TRBV5-1; cdr3_nt: TGCGCCAGCAGCCTCATGCAACTAGCGGCCCAAGAGACCCAGTACTTC; cdr3_aa: CASSLMQLAAQETQYF
clone_size: .; j_call: TRBJ2-5; d_call: TRBD1; v_call: TRBV27; cdr3_nt: TGTGCCAGCAGTTCCTATGGACAGGGTCCGCAAGAGACCCAGTACTTC; cdr3_aa: CASSSYGQGPQETQYF
clone_size: .; j_call: TRBJ1-1; d_call: .; v_call: TRBV4-1; cdr3_nt: TGCGCCAGCAGCCCTGGGGGGGCTAGCACTGAAGCTTTCTTT; cdr3_aa: CASSPGGASTEAFF
clone_size: few; j_call: TRBJ2-1; d_call: TRBD2; v_call: TRBV7-2; cdr3_nt: TGTGCCAGCAGCAAGCGGTGGACTAGCGGGAGGGCCTCCAATGAGCAGTTCTTC; cdr3_aa: CASSKRWTSGRASNEQFF
clone_size: .; j_call: TRBJ2-7; d_call: .; v_call: TRBV6-5; cdr3_nt: TGTGCCAGCAGGCCCACAGGGTGGTACGAGCAGTACTTC; cdr3_aa: CASRPTGWYEQYF
clone_size: .; j_call: TRBJ2-2; d_call: TRBD2; v_call: TRBV7-7; cdr3_nt: TGTGCCAGCAGCCCGGGACTAGCGGGACACGGGGAGCTGTTTTTT; cdr3_aa: CASSPGLAGHGELFF
clone_size: few; j_call: TRBJ2-7; d_call: .; v_call: TRBV27; cdr3_nt: TGTGCCAGCAGTTCGCCCCAAGGGGGTAGCTACGAGCAGTACTTC; cdr3_aa: CASSSPQGGSYEQYF
clone_size: .; j_call: TRBJ2-7; d_call: .; v_call: TRBV5-1; cdr3_nt: TGCGCCAGCAGCTTGTCTCTGGGGGCACACGAGCAGTACTTC; cdr3_aa: CASSLSLGAHEQYF
clone_size: .; j_call: TRBJ1-1; d_call: TRBD1; v_call: TRBV19; cdr3_nt: TGTGCCACCTCACAGGGGGCTACTGAAGCTTTCTTT; cdr3_aa: CATSQGATEAFF
clone_size: .; j_call: TRBJ2-2; d_call: .; v_call: TRBV27; cdr3_nt: TGTGCCAGCAGTCTCGAACAGCCTACCGGGGAGCTGTTTTTT; cdr3_aa: CASSLEQPTGELFF
clone_size: .; j_call: TRBJ2-5; d_call: TRBD2; v_call: TRBV5-1; cdr3_nt: TGCGCCAGCAGCTTCCAGACTAGCGGGAGAGGGCAAGAGACCCAGTACTTC; cdr3_aa: CASSFQTSGRGQETQYF
clone_size: .; j_call: TRBJ1-1; d_call: TRBD1; v_call: TRBV12-5; cdr3_nt: TGTGCTAGTGGAAAAGATGGGACAGGGACTGAAGCTTTCTTT; cdr3_aa: CASGKDGTGTEAFF
clone_size: .; j_call: TRBJ2-7; d_call: TRBD2; v_call: TRBV9; cdr3_nt: TGTGCCAGCAGCGTAGGGGGACTAGCGGGAAGCGAGCAGTACTTC; cdr3_aa: CASSVGGLAGSEQYF
clone_size: .; j_call: TRBJ2-4; d_call: TRBD1; v_call: TRBV27; cdr3_nt: TGTGCCAGCAGTGCTCCGGGACAGGGGGTTACGAAAAACATTCAGTACTTC; cdr3_aa: CASSAPGQGVTKNIQYF